This entry concerns a single T cell receptor beta chain. Its antigen target is currently unknown. Base quality data are lacking; no much larger clone is found one base away. The record originates from a study of blood T cell repertoires in COVID-19 (dated by TCRdb to about 2020). Regarding the study in general: The collaborator samples originated in the United States, Italy and Spain and spanned the acute and convalescent phases of COVID-19. The prospective study material was composed of cDNA or gDNA derived from T cells, B-cell-depleted T cells, or PBMCs. The dataset comprised deeply sampled blood TCRbeta repertoires from subjects exposed to, actively infected with, or recovered from COVID-19. The repertoires were released in a freely available public database meant as a resource for research on the immune response to SARS-CoV-2. Samples came from the ongoing ImmuneRACE study (first 160 participants) plus 1,254 subjects from 6 global collaborators. Sample metadata almost always included a de-identified subject ID, COVID-19 status, age in years and sex. Where available, HLA class I and class II types were obtained from metadata supplied by the sample provider rather than from assay-based typing.

The immunoSEQ Assay, a bias-controlled multiplex PCR, was used to amplify TCRbeta CDR3 regions from genomic DNA. For the original study's pipeline: Within the assay, amplification of reference gene primers was used to estimate how many nucleated cells each sample contained. To quantify the absolute abundance of each unique TCRbeta CDR3 rearrangement, sequence reads were collapsed and filtered. For each sample, productive Simpson clonality was calculated as the square root of Simpson's diversity index across productive rearrangements. The immuneACCESS repertoire file appears here via TCRdb, limited to in-frame rearrangements. These files lack a portion of the clones; in checked studies, under half of the deficit traces to unresolved V genes, and the cause of the others is not known. The DNA was the basis for D and trimming; V, J and clone size are from that table. A total of approximately 400,000 clones appear in this sample, roughly 80% of them only once. The ten top clones hold more than 1% of the sample.

On the study overall, not on this receptor specifically: How much clinical and demographic metadata was included differed by source and by participant, and the metadata was provided uncurated.

CDR1 SNHLY and CDR2 FYNNEI are derived from the germline V gene. V drops 4 bases and J drops 5 bases, leaving 11 bases in between. The CDR3 starts with the cysteine, ends with the phenylalanine, and has 13 residues. This entry keeps only the CDR3 DNA: 39 bases, framed from base 1. The collaborating institutions used their own protocols to collect whole blood in K2EDTA tubes. Collaborator samples were shipped for TCRbeta analysis as frozen whole blood, isolated PBMCs, or DNA extracted from either sample type. The source is a human donor with acute or convalescent COVID-19. The donor label of this sample is uncertain. In this chain, TRBV2 is recombined with TRBJ1-2; a tentative D call is TRBD1 (5 bases match). Sequencing used peripheral blood. The DNA sequence reads TGTGCCAGCAGTGCAGACAGAATGTATGGCTACACCTTC. Translated, it gives CASSADRMYGYTF.